What follows describes a single TCR beta chain. Its specificity is not known. The sample originates from a study of neoadjuvant anti-PD-1 for oral cavity cancer. Overall study context: Patients mostly received three to four biweekly nivolumab doses at 3 mg/kg before surgery. General study points: Treg/Th17 ratio rose with pretreatment blood and fell with post-treatment tumor TCRbeta clonality. TCR analyses covered only a few patients per response group.

PBMC libraries mostly used around 510 ng of input genomic DNA, with six replicates per sample. Using immunoSEQ multiplex PCR, the repertoire was profiled, and TCRdb retains in-frame clones only, with some absent. The table includes more than 13,000 clones, about 70% detected once. CDR1 and CDR2 (germline): LNHNV, YYDKDF (reference sequence). The V end lost 3 bases, the J end lost 4 bases, and 12 bases lay between the germline ends. There are 14 residues in the CDR3. The sequence was collected from a person between 40 and 85 years old with oral cavity squamous cell carcinoma. The chain is built from TRBV15 and TRBJ1-2; D remains ambiguous. Sample: PBMCs, taken before nivolumab (anti-PD-1) treatment. DNA of the CDR3: TGTGCCACCAGCAGGGGCAGTAACCTCTATGGCTACACCTTC. Encoded protein: CATSRGSNLYGYTF.